A single sample gave rise to the 15 T cell receptor beta chains below, sequenced in a study of T-cell reconstitution after alpha-beta-depleted transplantation in children. Preparation of the TCRbeta library involved a method that used unique molecular identifiers. TCRdb recomputed calls from the PCR reads with MiXCR, one row per CDR3 protein. The sample includes roughly 610,000 distinct CDR3 sequences, about 10% of them seen just once. The starting material was PBMCs from the stem cell graft donor, obtained from the stem cell graft. The receptors here all came from a human donor who donated a stem cell graft to a child with acute myeloid leukemia.

The chain combines TRBV3-1 with TRBJ2-7; D is ambiguous. The V and J ends lost 1 base and 6 bases respectively, with 7 bases between them. The CDR3 is 12 amino acids. Germline CDR1 LGHDT, CDR2 YNNKEL (reference sequence). The CDR3 is CASSQGSSEQYF. DNA of the CDR3: TGTGCCAGCAGCCAAGGGAGTTCCGAGCAGTACTTC.

The chain recombines TRBV5-1 with TRBJ2-1; D is perhaps TRBD1 or TRBD2 (5 bases each). The CDR3 has 12 amino acids. The germline V gene has CDR1 SGHRS and CDR2 YFSETQ. Trimming cost V 0 bases and J 12 bases, with 10 bases left between them. For the CDR3, the DNA is TGCGCCAGCAGCTTGGGGGGGAGCTGGCAGTTCTTC. Its protein is CASSLGGSWQFF.

This chain links TRBV28 with TRBJ1-6; D possibly corresponds to TRBD1 (6 bases). The CDR3 has 14 amino acids. CDR1 and CDR2 (germline): MDHEN, SYDVKM. The V gene lost 8 bases and the J gene lost 5 bases, with 13 bases spanning the gap. The CDR3, as DNA: TGTGCCAGCGGACGACAGGCTGATAATTCACCCCTCCACTTT. Its protein is CASGRQADNSPLHF.

The gene calls are TRBV3-1 and TRBJ2-3, with D perhaps given as TRBD1 or TRBD2 (5 bases each). The CDR3 is 14 residues long. The V gene lost 3 bases and the J gene lost 5 bases, with 12 bases spanning the gap. Germline CDR1 is LGHDT and CDR2 is YNNKEL (reference sequence). The CDR3 spells CASSQRGKGDTQYF. The DNA of the CDR3 is TGTGCCAGCAGCCAGAGGGGTAAGGGAGATACGCAGTATTTT.

Points on this clonotype: Its ends do not fully match the called genes, so a read error is possible. The chain is built from TRBV20-1 and TRBJ2-1, with 12 nucleotides matching TRBD2. The germline V gene encodes CDR1 DFQATT and CDR2 SNEGSKA (reference sequence). The CDR3 length is 17 residues. This CDR3 reads CCARGRLAGESYNEQFF. CDR3 in DNA: TGCTGTGCTAGAGGACGACTAGCGGGAGAATCCTACAATGAGCAGTTCTTC.

Only a few counts were recorded for this clonotype. The chain links TRBV20-1 to TRBJ2-7; a weak D match, TRBD2 (6 bases). The CDR3 covers 15 residues. V was cut by 3 bases and J by 4 bases, with 19 bases left in between. Germline values: CDR1 DFQATT, CDR2 SNEGSKA (reference sequence). The DNA of the CDR3 is TGCAGTGCTAGGGACCCGGGACTGACTCCTTACGAGCAGTACTTC. The encoded protein is CSARDPGLTPYEQYF.

The rearrangement links TRBV10-3 to TRBJ2-7; D may be TRBD1 or TRBD2 (6 bases each). The CDR3 has 13 residues. Germline CDR1 and CDR2: ENHRY and SYGVKD. V gave up 10 bases and J gave up 3 bases, with 16 bases separating them. CDR3 protein: CATRDTGDYEQYF. As DNA, the CDR3 is TGTGCCACCCGGGACACGGGGGACTACGAGCAGTACTTC.

This rearrangement joins TRBV7-8 to TRBJ2-7; a possible D gene is TRBD2 (5 bases). The CDR3 totals 13 residues. Trimming removed 2 bases at V and 7 bases at J, with 12 bases between. CDR1 and CDR2 (germline): SGHVS, FQNEAQ. As DNA, the CDR3 is TGTGCCAGCAGCTTACTGTTGAGGGAAGAGCAGTACTTC. This codes for CASSLLLREEQYF.

This clonotype was recorded a few times. This chain connects TRBV4-2 to TRBJ2-2; tentatively, D is TRBD2 (6 bases). The CDR3 is 14 amino acids. Germline V CDR1 and CDR2: LGHNA, YNFKEQ. The V end was cut by 1 base, the J end by 4 bases, with 7 bases between. The CDR3 is CASSQAGVTGELFF. CDR3 sequence (DNA): TGTGCCAGCAGCCAAGCGGGAGTCACCGGGGAGCTGTTTTTT.

The sample holds many counts of this clonotype. This sequence joins TRBV10-3 and TRBJ2-3; 10 nucleotides line up with TRBD2. J gave up 1 base and V 6 bases, and 4 bases lay outside the gene matches. The CDR3 runs 15 residues. Germline CDR1 ENHRY, CDR2 SYGVKD. The CDR3 nucleotides are TGTGCCATCAGGGACGGGACTAGCGGCACAGATACGCAGTATTTT. Protein product: CAIRDGTSGTDTQYF.

This clonotype was detected ten times or more. J is TRBJ2-7 and V is TRBV6-2 or TRBV6-3; D is undetermined. Per germline, CDR1 MNHEY and CDR2 SVGEGT. V lost 7 bases and J 0 bases, leaving 13 bases between the germline ends. The CDR3 has 14 amino acids. The DNA of the CDR3 is TGTGCCAGCAAGAGAAGGCAAACCTCCTACGAGCAGTACTTC. Translation gives CASKRRQTSYEQYF.

This clonotype was counted between two and nine times. The chain links TRBV18 to TRBJ2-4; TRBD2 is a possible D gene (5 bases). CDR1 KGHSH and CDR2 LQKENI come from the germline V gene. The CDR3 runs 14 residues. V lost 2 bases to trimming and J lost 9 bases, with 14 bases between them. This CDR3 reads CASSPKSLEGIQYF. CDR3 sequence (DNA): TGTGCCAGCTCACCAAAGTCCCTCGAGGGCATTCAGTACTTC.

This clonotype was recorded many times. This chain joins TRBV7-2 and TRBJ2-1; 15 bases align to TRBD2. Germline V gene lookup returns CDR1 SGHTA and CDR2 FQGNSA. This CDR3 has 17 residues. Trimming at V came to 6 bases and at J to 7 bases, leaving 10 bases not matched to a gene. The CDR3: CASRTGLAGGLLNEQFF. CDR3 nucleotides: TGTGCCAGCAGAACCGGACTAGCGGGAGGGCTATTAAATGAGCAGTTCTTC.

As DNA, the CDR3 is TGTGCCAGCAGCCCACCCTCCCGAGTTTGGGAAGCTTTCTTT. Translated: CASSPPSRVWEAFF. The chain has TRBV7-8 and TRBJ1-1; D unclear. This CDR3 has 14 residues. V lost 5 bases and J 8 bases, leaving 18 bases between the germline ends. In germline, CDR1 is SGHVS, CDR2 FQNEAQ.

This clonotype was counted a few times. This chain connects TRBV20-1 to TRBJ2-6; TRBD1 might be the D (5 bases). Looked up from germline, CDR1 is DFQATT and CDR2 is SNEGSKA (reference sequence). The V and J ends lost 3 bases and 4 bases respectively, with 13 bases between them. The CDR3 runs 15 residues. The CDR3 spells CSARVSGSGANVLTF. The CDR3 DNA sequence: TGCAGTGCTAGGGTTTCAGGGTCCGGGGCCAACGTCCTGACTTTC.